The 23 T cell receptor beta chains listed next were all sequenced from one sample in a study of CD8+CD57+ T cells in acquired aplastic anemia. For CDR3 and TCR beta VDJ profiling, genomic DNA was the template used. TCRdb redid the calling of the reads with MiXCR, one entry per CDR3 protein. The sample records about 160,000 distinct CDR3 sequences, roughly 40% being singletons. Material: sorted CD4+, CD8+, or CD8+CD57+ T cells (not recorded which) from PBMCs. Receptor source: a human donor in good health.

This clonotype appeared many times. The chain is built from TRBV6-1 and TRBJ1-2; 10 bases fit TRBD1. The length of the CDR3 is 14 residues. V lost 6 bases and J lost 8; bases outside the gene matches: 9. Per germline, CDR1 MNHNS and CDR2 SASEGT. Here the CDR3 reads CASSPGQGRRGYTF. The CDR3 region has the DNA TGTGCCAGCAGCCCGGGACAGGGGAGAAGGGGCTACACCTTC.

The chain carries TRBV5-1 and TRBJ2-7; 8 bases are a match to TRBD1. The CDR3 sequence is 13 residues long. In germline, CDR1 is SGHRS, CDR2 YFSETQ. V was clipped by 4 bases and J by 7 bases; unmatched bases: 7. The CDR3 nucleotides read TGCGCCAGCAGCGCGGACAGGGTTGGAGAGCAGTACTTC. Translated, it gives CASSADRVGEQYF.

This clonotype was picked up many times. The chain carries TRBV7-9 and TRBJ2-1, with 8 positions matching TRBD2. Germline CDR1 is SEHNR and CDR2 is FQNEAQ (reference sequence). The CDR3 is 17 amino acids. J was trimmed by 4 bases and V by 0 bases; bases with no gene match: 8. The DNA of the CDR3 is TGTGCCAGCAGCTTAGCGGGGCGGGGGGCTTTTTACAATGAGCAGTTCTTC. The encoded protein is CASSLAGRGAFYNEQFF.

The V and J genes are TRBV3-1 and TRBJ2-1; 9 positions match TRBD2. The CDR3 has 15 amino acids. The V segment lost 4 bases and the J segment 4 bases; nucleotides outside the gene matches: 5. Germline CDR1 LGHDT, CDR2 YNNKEL (reference sequence). CDR3 sequence (DNA): TGTGCCAGCAGCCCCGAGACTAGCGGTTACAATGAGCAGTTCTTC. Translating gives CASSPETSGYNEQFF.

This clonotype was counted only a few times. V and J are TRBV7-8 and TRBJ1-2; possible D gene TRBD1, 5 bases. V was clipped by 5 bases and J by 4 bases, with 20 bases between them. Germline V gene data show CDR1 as SGHVS and CDR2 as FQNEAQ. This CDR3 spans 16 amino acids. CDR3 region: CASSKGDITGGYGYTF. CDR3 coding DNA: TGTGCCAGCAGCAAAGGCGATATTACAGGTGGCTATGGCTACACCTTC. Supplemented by reference TRBV7-8 and TRBJ1-2, the full variable domain reads GAGVSQSPRYKVAKRGQDVALRCDPISGHVSLFWYQQALGQGPEFLTYFQNEAQLDKSGLPSDRFFAERPEGSVSTLKIQRTQQEDSAVYLCASSKGDITGGYGYTFGSGTRLTVV.

This clonotype was detected ten times or more. The J gene is TRBJ2-7, the V gene TRBV20-1; D assignment may be TRBD1 or TRBD2 (5 bases each). Germline CDR1 DFQATT, CDR2 SNEGSKA (reference sequence). CDR3 length: 15 amino acids. Trimming took off 6 bases at V and 3 bases at J, with 21 bases between the two ends. Written as DNA, the CDR3 is TGCAGTGCCACGGGGCCGGGGATAAAAATCTACGAGCAGTACTTC. It specifies CSATGPGIKIYEQYF.

This clonotype was recorded many times. This chain joins TRBV6-5 and TRBJ1-1; unclear D gene. The CDR3 runs 14 residues. CDR1 and CDR2 (germline): MNHEY, SVGAGI. Trimming took off 2 bases at V and 0 bases at J, with 7 bases between the two ends. CDR3 nucleotide sequence: TGTGCCAGCAGTTACATCCAGATGAACACTGAAGCTTTCTTT. Its protein is CASSYIQMNTEAFF.

The chain employs TRBV7-3 and TRBJ1-1, with D uncertain. This CDR3 has 13 amino acids. The V gene lost 5 bases and the J gene lost 1 base, with 8 bases spanning the gap. Germline lookup yields CDR1 SGHTA and CDR2 FQGTGA. The CDR3 DNA follows: TGTGCCAGCAGCGCTGAATCGAACACTGAAGCTTTCTTT. Protein sequence: CASSAESNTEAFF.

This clonotype has more than one count but fewer than ten. A read error may be the cause here, since a much bigger clone is one base away. This chain joins TRBV7-2 and TRBJ1-2; D remains unclear. Germline CDR1 and CDR2: SGHTA and FQGNSA. This CDR3 is built from 13 residues. The CDR3 protein is CASSLTANYGCTF. The CDR3 coding sequence is TGTGCCAGCAGCTTAACAGCTAACTATGGCTGCACCTTC.

This clonotype was observed many times. The chain has TRBV20-1 and TRBJ1-2, with D uncertain. This CDR3 has 11 amino acids. Germline loops: CDR1 DFQATT, CDR2 SNEGSKA (reference sequence). The V gene lost 3 bases and the J gene lost 0 bases, with 2 bases spanning the gap. CDR3 residues: CSASSNYGYTF. The CDR3, as DNA: TGCAGTGCTAGCTCTAACTATGGCTACACCTTC.

The rearrangement joins TRBV19 to TRBJ1-2; 10 bases match TRBD1. The CDR3 sequence is 13 residues long. Germline V gene data show CDR1 as LNHDA and CDR2 as SQIVND (reference sequence). J gave up 9 bases and V 3 bases, and 4 bases lay outside the gene matches. The CDR3 nucleotides are TGTGCCAGTAGTATGGACAGGGGGACAAGCTACACCTTC. Translation: CASSMDRGTSYTF.

This clonotype has at least ten counts. J is TRBJ1-1 and V is TRBV15; D gene ambiguous. The CDR3 sequence is 14 residues long. Deletions cut 3 bases from V and 0 bases from J, with 8 bases between. Germline loops: CDR1 LNHNV, CDR2 YYDKDF (reference sequence). The CDR3 protein is CATSRDVMNTEAFF. The DNA for the CDR3 is TGTGCCACCAGCAGGGATGTTATGAACACTGAAGCTTTCTTT.

Written as DNA, the CDR3 is TGTGCCACCAGTGTGACCGGAACCGGTGAGCAGTTCTTC. Encoded protein: CATSVTGTGEQFF. V gene TRBV24-1 combines with J gene TRBJ2-1; D not resolved. With 5 bases removed from V and 9 bases from J, the gap between germline ends came to 13 bases. The CDR3 is 13 amino acids. In germline, CDR1 is KGHDR, CDR2 SFDVKD.

There are many counts of this clonotype. V usage is TRBV12-3 or TRBV12-4 and J usage is TRBJ1-1; perhaps TRBD1 as D (5 bases). Trimming stripped 3 bases from V and 4 bases from J, with 9 bases between. This CDR3 has 13 residues. This CDR3 reads CASSFEGTTEAFF. In nucleotides, the CDR3 is TGTGCCAGCAGTTTCGAAGGGACCACTGAAGCTTTCTTT.

The chain employs TRBV10-3 and TRBJ2-3; a weak D match, TRBD1 (6 bases). The V end lost 4 bases, the J end lost 2 bases, and 10 bases lay between the germline ends. CDR3 size: 14 residues. Per germline, CDR1 ENHRY and CDR2 SYGVKD. In DNA form, the CDR3 reads TGTGCCATCAGTGGGCAGGGGAACACAGATACGCAGTATTTT. Its protein product is CAISGQGNTDTQYF.

The chain employs TRBV10-2 and TRBJ1-5; D remains ambiguous. Deletions cut 0 bases from V and 4 bases from J, with 10 bases between. There are 15 residues in the CDR3. Germline assignment: CDR1 WSHSY and CDR2 SAAADI. The CDR3 reads CASSESAGPNQPQHF. CDR3 DNA sequence: TGCGCCAGCAGTGAGTCGGCCGGGCCGAATCAGCCCCAGCATTTT.

About this clonotype itself: A read error may produce the germline difference seen at one junction end. The J gene is TRBJ1-6, the V gene TRBV19, with 9 positions matching TRBD1. Germline loops: CDR1 LNHDA, CDR2 SQIVND (reference sequence). The CDR3 is 15 residues long. CDR3 DNA: TGTGCCAGTAGTATCGGGACAGGGCGGAATTCACCCCTCTACTTT. Its protein is CASSIGTGRNSPLYF.

This clonotype has at least ten counts. The chain carries TRBV24-1 and TRBJ2-1; D unresolved. The germline V gene encodes CDR1 KGHDR and CDR2 SFDVKD. This CDR3 comprises 11 residues. V gave up 5 bases and J gave up 2 bases, with 0 bases separating them. CDR3: CATSAYNEQFF. For the CDR3, the DNA is TGTGCCACCAGTGCCTACAATGAGCAGTTCTTC.

Many counts were recorded for this clonotype. The CDR3 sequence: CASKIGQGLHQPQHF. CDR3 DNA sequence: TGTGCCAGTAAGATCGGCCAGGGGCTTCATCAGCCCCAGCATTTT. V is TRBV19 and J is TRBJ1-5, with D possibly being TRBD1 (6 bases). Germline loops: CDR1 LNHDA, CDR2 SQIVND (reference sequence). The germline V and J ends were trimmed by 7 bases and 5 bases, with 18 bases remaining between them. The CDR3 is 15 amino acids.

The genes are TRBV10-3 and TRBJ2-5; D might be TRBD1 or TRBD2, each matching 6 bases. Trimming took 8 bases from V and 2 from J, leaving 21 bases between them. The CDR3 is 16 residues long. Germline CDR1 and CDR2: ENHRY and SYGVKD. The CDR3 DNA reads as TGTGCCATCGCCGGGACCGGGAGAGGGGGGCAAGAGACCCAGTACTTC. It specifies CAIAGTGRGGQETQYF.

Written as DNA, the CDR3 is TGTGCCAGCAGCTTAGCATTGGGACAGGGGTCCGAGCAGTACTTC. Its translation: CASSLALGQGSEQYF. V usage is TRBV7-2 and J usage is TRBJ2-7; 10 bases are a match to TRBD1. The CDR3 spans 15 residues. V shed 0 bases and J 6 bases; nucleotides not matched to a gene: 5. Germline V gene lookup returns CDR1 SGHTA and CDR2 FQGNSA.

As for this clonotype: It may be a read error: a sequence one base away is much more abundant. V is TRBV4-1 and J is TRBJ1-2; a possible D gene is TRBD1 (5 bases). Germline lookup yields CDR1 MGHRA and CDR2 YSYEKL. CDR3 length: 15 amino acids. The V gene lost 3 bases and the J gene lost 1 base, with 12 bases spanning the gap. The CDR3 is CASSHDWGLNYGYTF. In DNA, the CDR3 is TGCGCCAGCAGCCACGACTGGGGCCTTAACTATGGCTACACCTTC.

At least ten counts were recorded for this clonotype. The chain joins TRBV19 to TRBJ1-5; 9 nucleotides line up with TRBD1. Germline V gene sequence: CDR1 LNHDA, CDR2 SQIVND (reference sequence). The CDR3 sequence is 16 residues long. Trimming took 5 bases from V and 2 from J; bases not matched to a gene: 7. In DNA form, the CDR3 reads TGTGCCAGTAGTGTAGCGACAGGGGGTGGCAATCAGCCCCAGCATTTT. It encodes CASSVATGGGNQPQHF.